This record looks at one T cell receptor beta chain sequence and its context. What it binds is not known. The sample originates from a study of CD8 T cells in Susac syndrome. Study findings and constraints: The relatively small number of individuals in the TCR sequencing and HLA analysis was acknowledged by the study.

When the RNA was reverse transcribed, random hexamers were used with an input of roughly 0.45 to 1 ug. immunoSEQ multiplex PCR amplified TCR beta CDR3 across 54 Vbeta, 13 Jbeta. One entry per CDR3 protein, called by TCRdb with MiXCR from the immunoSEQ multiplex PCR reads. The sample includes under 350,000 distinct CDR3 sequences, approximately 90% seen only once; the top ten take roughly 0.07%. This CDR3 has 17 amino acids. The V end lost 4 bases, the J end lost 1 base, and 20 bases lay between the germline ends. Germline loops: CDR1 SGHNT, CDR2 YYREEE (reference sequence). The sample consisted of CD4+ T cells from PBMCs. The receptor's source is a human donor with multiple sclerosis. The V call is TRBV5-4, the J call TRBJ2-5, with D possibly being TRBD1 (5 bases). The CDR3 DNA reads as TGTGCCAGCAGCCCGCCTCACCTAGGGGAAGGCCAAGAGACCCAGTACTTC. It yields the protein CASSPPHLGEGQETQYF.